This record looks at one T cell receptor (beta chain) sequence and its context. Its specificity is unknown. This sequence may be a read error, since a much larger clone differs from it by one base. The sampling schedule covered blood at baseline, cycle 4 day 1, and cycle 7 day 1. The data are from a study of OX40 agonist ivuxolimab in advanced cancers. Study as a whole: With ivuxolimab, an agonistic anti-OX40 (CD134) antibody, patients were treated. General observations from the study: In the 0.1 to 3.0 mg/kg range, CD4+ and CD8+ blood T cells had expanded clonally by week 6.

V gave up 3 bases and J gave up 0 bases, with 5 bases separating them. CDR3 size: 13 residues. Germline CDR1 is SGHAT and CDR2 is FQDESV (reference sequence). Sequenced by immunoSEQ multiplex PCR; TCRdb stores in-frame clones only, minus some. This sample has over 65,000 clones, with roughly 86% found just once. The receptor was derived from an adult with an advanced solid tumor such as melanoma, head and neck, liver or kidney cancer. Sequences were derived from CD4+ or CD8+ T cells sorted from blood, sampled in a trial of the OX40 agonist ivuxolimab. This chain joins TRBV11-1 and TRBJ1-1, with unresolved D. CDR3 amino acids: CASSLALNTEAFF. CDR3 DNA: TGTGCCAGCAGCTTGGCCCTGAACACTGAAGCTTTCTTT.